Each of the 17 T cell receptor beta chains below was sequenced from the same sample in a study of human T cells and chemical hapten exposure. A single record per CDR3 protein comes from TCRdb applying MiXCR to the RACE reads. The sample includes some 340,000 distinct CDR3 sequences, roughly 6.9% of them seen just once. Time point specified: patch test 1, 2 weeks after DPC sensitization. The treatment denotes: therapeutic diphenylcyclopropenone sensitization with weekly scalp DPC. Sequenced here: whole blood, sampled in connection with sensitization to the hapten diphenylcyclopropenone (DPC). Source of these receptors: a woman aged 18-35 years with alopecia areata. Some clones in this sample may be carry-over from other donors' samples.

This clonotype was detected many times. The chain is built from TRBV9 and TRBJ2-3, with D maybe TRBD2 (5 bases). V lost 3 bases, J lost 1 base, and 18 bases lay in between. The CDR3 extends over 17 amino acids. Germline assignment: CDR1 SGDLS and CDR2 YYNGEE. The CDR3 DNA reads as TGTGCCAGCAGCGCAAAGCTTCGGGGTCGGGGCACAGATACGCAGTATTTT. Translating gives CASSAKLRGRGTDTQYF.

This clonotype showed up just a few times. This sequence joins TRBV4-3 and TRBJ2-5, with a weak D call TRBD2 (6 bases). This CDR3 is built from 13 residues. The germline CDR1 and CDR2 sequences are LGHNA and YSLEER. The V end lost 0 bases, the J end lost 9 bases, and 11 bases lay between the germline ends. Here the CDR3 DNA reads TGCGCCAGCAGCCAAGATCGGGGGTTTTCCCAGTACTTC. This translates into CASSQDRGFSQYF.

This clonotype was detected many times. The rearrangement uses TRBV5-1 and TRBJ2-2; 9 bases align to TRBD2. Trimming cost V 5 bases and J 1 base; bases outside gene matches: 0. Germline V gene lookup returns CDR1 SGHRS and CDR2 YFSETQ. This CDR3 has 14 residues. DNA of the CDR3: TGCGCCAGCAGACTAGCGGGGAACACCGGGGAGCTGTTTTTT. Translated: CASRLAGNTGELFF.

This clonotype has more than one count but fewer than ten. The chain uses TRBV7-2 and TRBJ2-6; tentatively, D is TRBD2 (6 bases). The CDR3 loop spans 16 amino acids. Germline V gene lookup returns CDR1 SGHTA and CDR2 FQGNSA. V was clipped by 3 bases and J by 2 bases, with 11 bases between them. The CDR3 here is CASSLRGSTGANVLTF. The CDR3 region has the DNA TGTGCCAGCAGCTTGCGGGGCAGCACTGGGGCCAACGTCCTGACTTTC.

This chain uses TRBV28 with TRBJ2-7; 7 bases are shared with TRBD1. The V gene's germline CDR1 is MDHEN and CDR2 SYDVKM. V was pared by 5 bases and J by 2 bases, with 9 bases of the junction left unmatched. This CDR3 has 15 amino acids. The CDR3 DNA reads TGTGCCAGCAGTCCCGGGACAGCTATGCCCTACGAGCAGTACTTC. This sequence encodes CASSPGTAMPYEQYF.

At least ten counts were recorded for this clonotype. The chain recombines TRBV4-1 with TRBJ1-1, with 9 nucleotides matching TRBD1. Germline V gene lookup returns CDR1 MGHRA and CDR2 YSYEKL. V lost 4 bases and J lost 2; bases outside the gene matches: 8. The CDR3 extends over 16 amino acids. The CDR3 DNA is TGCGCCAGCAGCCTAGGAGTGGGACAGGGAAACACTGAAGCTTTCTTT. Its protein is CASSLGVGQGNTEAFF.

This clonotype was counted between two and nine times. This sequence joins TRBV4-2 and TRBJ1-6, with a weak D call TRBD1 (5 bases). V shed 3 bases and J shed 10 bases, with 13 bases lying between them. CDR1 is LGHNA and CDR2 is YNFKEQ in the germline V gene. The CDR3 length is 14 residues. CDR3 region: CASSQGTLESPLHF. CDR3 DNA sequence: TGTGCCAGCAGCCAGGGGACTCTTGAGTCACCCCTCCACTTT.

This clonotype has more than one count but fewer than ten. The junction does not match germline at one end; this may be a read error. The rearrangement links TRBV18 to TRBJ2-1; 10 positions match TRBD1. The germline CDR1 and CDR2 sequences are KGHSH and LQKENI. The CDR3 has 12 residues. The CDR3 here is CASSPRQGALVF. The CDR3 nucleotides read TGTGCCAGCTCACCCCGACAGGGGGCTTTGGTCTTC.

This clonotype has only a few counts. J is TRBJ1-4 and V is TRBV5-1, with D maybe TRBD1 (5 bases). Trimming removed 0 bases at V and 7 bases at J, with 13 bases between. The CDR3 length is 15 residues. In germline, CDR1 is SGHRS, CDR2 YFSETQ. Written as DNA, the CDR3 is TGCGCCAGCAGCTTGGTAGGCAGGGACGGTGAAAAACTGTTTTTT. Translation gives CASSLVGRDGEKLFF.

This clonotype was observed at least ten times. J is TRBJ2-7 and V is TRBV5-6, with D perhaps TRBD1 (7 bases). The CDR3 has 14 amino acids. V lost 3 bases and J 6 bases, leaving 16 bases between the germline ends. Germline CDR1 is SGHDT and CDR2 is YYEEEE. The CDR3 protein is CASSWGVTGSEQYF. CDR3 coding DNA: TGTGCCAGCAGCTGGGGGGTGACAGGGAGCGAGCAGTACTTC.

This clonotype turned up a few times. The chain combines TRBV7-8 with TRBJ1-1; 12 nucleotides agree with TRBD1. After removal of 1 base from V and 5 bases from J, the junction contained 8 bases not matched to a gene. The CDR3 loop spans 17 amino acids. Germline V gene sequence: CDR1 SGHVS, CDR2 FQNEAQ. CDR3 in DNA: TGTGCCAGCAGCTTAGTAGTTGGGACAGGGGGCACTACTGAAGCTTTCTTT. This translates into CASSLVVGTGGTTEAFF.

This clonotype turned up a few times. The chain is built from TRBV6-1 and TRBJ1-4; 7 positions agree with TRBD1. This CDR3 has 14 residues. Germline assignment: CDR1 MNHNS and CDR2 SASEGT. J was trimmed by 7 bases and V by 7 bases; bases with no gene match: 9. The CDR3 nucleotides are TGTGCCAGCACCTTCGGGACAGCTGCTGAAAAACTGTTTTTT. It encodes CASTFGTAAEKLFF.

This clonotype was counted ten times or more. This chain links TRBV27 with TRBJ1-1, with D maybe TRBD1 (6 bases). CDR1 and CDR2 from the germline V gene are MNHEY and SMNVEV (reference sequence). Trimming left V 4 bases short and J 3 bases short, with 15 bases between. CDR3 length: 15 amino acids. CDR3 nucleotides: TGTGCCAGCAGTTATCTCAGGGGCGCGTACACTGAAGCTTTCTTT. Its translation: CASSYLRGAYTEAFF.

V and J are TRBV5-5 and TRBJ2-5; D is possibly TRBD1 (5 bases). This CDR3 has 14 residues. V lost 5 bases and J 5 bases, leaving 16 bases between the germline ends. The germline V gene has CDR1 SGHKS and CDR2 YYEKEE (reference sequence). In DNA form, the CDR3 reads TGTGCCAGCAGTTCTGTCGCAGGGCGGGAGACCCAGTACTTC. Translated, it gives CASSSVAGRETQYF.

This clonotype occurred a few times. This chain's CDR3 is CSAWDSVYGYTF. The DNA of the CDR3 is TGCAGTGCTTGGGACAGCGTCTATGGCTACACCTTC. The rearrangement links TRBV20-1 to TRBJ1-2, with 7 bases that match TRBD1. CDR3 length: 12 residues. V was pared by 5 bases and J by 4 bases, with 4 bases of the junction left unmatched. Looked up from germline, CDR1 is DFQATT and CDR2 is SNEGSKA (reference sequence).

In its sample, this clonotype was seen many times. The chain is built from TRBV10-3 and TRBJ2-2; maybe TRBD1 (6 bases). Germline CDR1 reads ENHRY; CDR2 reads SYGVKD. The V and J ends lost 3 bases and 3 bases respectively, with 14 bases between them. The CDR3 has 16 amino acids. The CDR3 here is CAISDITGTHTGELFF. In DNA form, the CDR3 reads TGTGCCATCAGTGATATTACCGGGACACACACCGGGGAGCTGTTTTTT.

This clonotype was counted only a few times. V and J are TRBV29-1 and TRBJ1-1, with D unresolved. This CDR3 has 13 amino acids. Germline lookup yields CDR1 SQVTM and CDR2 ANQGSEA. V lost 0 bases and J lost 8, with 13 bases in between. The CDR3 here is CSVEDLWAGEAFF. DNA for the CDR3: TGCAGCGTTGAAGATCTTTGGGCGGGGGAAGCTTTCTTT.